The present T cell receptor (beta chain) was sequenced within a study of shared clonotypes between healthy human individuals. Selected positively for CCR7 and CD45RO-negative, naive CD8 cells excluded terminally differentiated effector memory CD45RA+ cells. In regard to this clone: The sample holds other DNA sequences that translate to the same CDR3.

Sorted-subset replicate PCRs used about 180 ng DNA, 30,000 or so T cell genomes. Profiled with immunoSEQ multiplex PCR; TCRdb holds only in-frame clones, not every one. The sample yields 2 million to 2.5 million clones, 93% seen once. The source is a young man in good health. Some clones in this sample may be carry-over from other donors' samples. Sequenced: naive CD8+ T cells from PBMCs.

Written as DNA, the CDR3 is TGCGCCAGCAGCTTAACAGGGGCCGAGCAGTACTTC. It codes for CASSLTGAEQYF. This chain uses TRBV5-1 with TRBJ2-7; 7 bases are shared with TRBD1. V trimming: 2 bases; J trimming: 6 bases; junction bases outside the gene matches: 2. The CDR3 sequence is 12 residues long. From germline, CDR1 is SGHRS and CDR2 YFSETQ.